These 5 T cell receptor beta chains share one sample of origin, sequenced in a study of cytomegalovirus exposure and HLA in healthy donors. PCR employed 60 Vbeta and 13 Jbeta primers. Assay: immunoSEQ multiplex PCR; the TCRdb copy retains only in-frame clones and omits some. The table lists 150,000 to 160,000 clones, under 85% of them singletons, with approximately 2.6% in the top ten. The sequencing input was PBMCs. The source is a man aged 18 to 30 in good health and CMV-seronegative.

The sample holds one count of this clone. The rearrangement links TRBV19 to TRBJ1-3; no reliable D call. Trimming pared 5 bases from V and 0 bases from J, leaving 8 bases between. Germline lookup yields CDR1 LNHDA and CDR2 SQIVND (reference sequence). This CDR3 region has 14 residues. Here the CDR3 reads CASSPPSSGNTIYF. CDR3 sequence (DNA): TGTGCCAGTAGTCCCCCCTCCTCTGGAAACACCATATATTTT.

The J gene is TRBJ1-2, the V gene TRBV11-2; 8 positions match TRBD1. Trimming took 0 bases from V and 4 from J; bases not matched to a gene: 7. The CDR3 consists of 16 residues. Germline loops: CDR1 SGHAT, CDR2 FQNNGV. For the CDR3, the DNA is TGTGCCAGCAGCTTAGATTTGGACAGGGCGGGCTATGGCTACACCTTC. Its translation: CASSLDLDRAGYGYTF.

This clone has just one count. The V call is TRBV19, the J call TRBJ1-6, with 10 bases aligning to TRBD1. Germline V gene sequence: CDR1 LNHDA, CDR2 SQIVND (reference sequence). This CDR3 contains 14 residues. Trimming removed 8 bases from V and 6 bases from J; junction bases left unmatched: 4. The CDR3 reads CASGRTGGNSPLHF. The DNA of the CDR3 is TGTGCCAGTGGAAGGACAGGGGGTAATTCACCCCTCCACTTT.

V usage is TRBV11-2 and J usage is TRBJ2-3, with D unclear. The germline V and J ends were trimmed by 3 bases and 2 bases, with 9 bases remaining between them. Per germline, CDR1 SGHAT and CDR2 FQNNGV. There are 14 residues in the CDR3. CDR3 nucleotide sequence: TGTGCCAGCAGCTTCCGAGGTTACACAGATACGCAGTATTTT. As protein: CASSFRGYTDTQYF.

The V gene is TRBV7-3, the J gene TRBJ2-3, with 8 bases fitting TRBD2. This CDR3 spans 14 amino acids. Germline loops: CDR1 SGHTA, CDR2 FQGTGA. V dropped 5 bases and J dropped 5; count of bases not matched to a gene: 6. CDR3: CASSPGLAQDTQYF. CDR3 nucleotide sequence: TGTGCCAGCAGCCCCGGACTAGCTCAAGATACGCAGTATTTT.